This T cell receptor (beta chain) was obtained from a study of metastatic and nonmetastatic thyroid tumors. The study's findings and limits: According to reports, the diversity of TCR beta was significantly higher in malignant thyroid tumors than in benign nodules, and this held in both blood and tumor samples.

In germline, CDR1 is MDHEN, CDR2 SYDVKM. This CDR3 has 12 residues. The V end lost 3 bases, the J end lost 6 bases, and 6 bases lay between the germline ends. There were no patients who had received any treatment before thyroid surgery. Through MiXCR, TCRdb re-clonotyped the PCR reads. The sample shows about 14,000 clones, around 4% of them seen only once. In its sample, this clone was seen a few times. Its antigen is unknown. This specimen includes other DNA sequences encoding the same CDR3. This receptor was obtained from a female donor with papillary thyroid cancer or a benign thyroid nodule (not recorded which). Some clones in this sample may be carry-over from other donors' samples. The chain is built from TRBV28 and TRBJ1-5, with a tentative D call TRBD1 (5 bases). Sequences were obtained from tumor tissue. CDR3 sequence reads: CASSLGGQPQHF. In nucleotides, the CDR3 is TGTGCCAGCAGTTTGGGGGGTCAGCCCCAGCATTTT.